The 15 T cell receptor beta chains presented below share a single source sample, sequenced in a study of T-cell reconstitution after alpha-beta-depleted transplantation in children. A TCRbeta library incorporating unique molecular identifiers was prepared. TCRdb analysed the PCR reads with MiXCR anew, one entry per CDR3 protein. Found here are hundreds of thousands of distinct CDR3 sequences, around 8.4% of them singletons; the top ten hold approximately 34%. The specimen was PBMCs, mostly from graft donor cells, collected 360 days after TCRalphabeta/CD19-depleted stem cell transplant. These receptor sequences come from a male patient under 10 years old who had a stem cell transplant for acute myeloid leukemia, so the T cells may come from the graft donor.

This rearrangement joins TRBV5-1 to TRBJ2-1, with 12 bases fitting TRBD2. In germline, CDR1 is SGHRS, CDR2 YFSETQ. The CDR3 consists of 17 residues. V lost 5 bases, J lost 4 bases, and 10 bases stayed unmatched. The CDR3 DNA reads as TGCGCCAGCAGATCACGACTAGCGGGAGTGGTATACAATGAGCAGTTCTTC. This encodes CASRSRLAGVVYNEQFF.

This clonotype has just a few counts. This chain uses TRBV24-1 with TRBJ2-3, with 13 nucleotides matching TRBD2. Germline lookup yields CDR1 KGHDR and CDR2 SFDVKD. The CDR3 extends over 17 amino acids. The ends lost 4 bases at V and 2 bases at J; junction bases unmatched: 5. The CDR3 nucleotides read TGTGCCACCAGTGACGGGACTAGCGGGACCTACACAGATACGCAGTATTTT. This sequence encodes CATSDGTSGTYTDTQYF.

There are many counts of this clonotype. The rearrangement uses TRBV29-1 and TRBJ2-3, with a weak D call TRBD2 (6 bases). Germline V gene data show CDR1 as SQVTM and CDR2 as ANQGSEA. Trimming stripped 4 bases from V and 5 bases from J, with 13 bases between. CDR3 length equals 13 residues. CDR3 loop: CSVGRGRKDTQYF. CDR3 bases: TGCAGCGTTGGACGGGGGAGGAAAGATACGCAGTATTTT.

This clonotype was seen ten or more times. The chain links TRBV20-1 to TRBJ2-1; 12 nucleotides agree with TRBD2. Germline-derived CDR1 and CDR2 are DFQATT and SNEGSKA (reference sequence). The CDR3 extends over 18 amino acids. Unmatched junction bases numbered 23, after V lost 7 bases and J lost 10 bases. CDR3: CSDGPAPHLAGGPREQFF. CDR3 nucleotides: TGCAGTGATGGTCCTGCCCCCCACCTAGCGGGGGGGCCTAGGGAGCAGTTCTTC.

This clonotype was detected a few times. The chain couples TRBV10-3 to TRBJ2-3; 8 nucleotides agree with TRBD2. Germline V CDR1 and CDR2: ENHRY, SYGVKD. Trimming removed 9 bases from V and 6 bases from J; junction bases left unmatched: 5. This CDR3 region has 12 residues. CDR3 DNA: TGTGCCATTCGGCGGGGGGAGGATACGCAGTATTTT. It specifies CAIRRGEDTQYF.

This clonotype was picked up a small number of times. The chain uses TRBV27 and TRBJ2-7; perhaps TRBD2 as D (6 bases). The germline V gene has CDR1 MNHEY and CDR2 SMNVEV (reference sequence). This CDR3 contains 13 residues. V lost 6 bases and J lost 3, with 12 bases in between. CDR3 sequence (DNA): TGTGCCAGCAGACTACGGGAGTACTACGAGCAGTACTTC. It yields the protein CASRLREYYEQYF.

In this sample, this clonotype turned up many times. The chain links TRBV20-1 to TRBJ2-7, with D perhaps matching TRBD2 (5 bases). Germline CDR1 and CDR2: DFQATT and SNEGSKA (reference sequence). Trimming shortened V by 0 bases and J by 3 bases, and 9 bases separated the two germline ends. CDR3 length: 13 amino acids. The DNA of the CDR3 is TGCAGTGCTAGAGATACGAGCGGCTACGAGCAGTACTTC. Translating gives CSARDTSGYEQYF.

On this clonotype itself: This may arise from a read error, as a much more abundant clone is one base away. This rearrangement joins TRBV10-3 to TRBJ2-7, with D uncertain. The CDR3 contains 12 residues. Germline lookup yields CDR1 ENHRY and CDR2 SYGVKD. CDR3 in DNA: TGTGGCATCAGTGTGGGGAAAGCCGAGCAGTACTTC. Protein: CGISVGKAEQYF.

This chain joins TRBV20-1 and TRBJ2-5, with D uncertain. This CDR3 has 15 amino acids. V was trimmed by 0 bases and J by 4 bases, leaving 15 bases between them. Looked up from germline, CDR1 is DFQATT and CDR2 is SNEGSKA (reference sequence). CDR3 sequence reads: CSARDEDGISETQYF. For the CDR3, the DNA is TGCAGTGCTAGAGATGAAGACGGAATTTCAGAGACCCAGTACTTC.

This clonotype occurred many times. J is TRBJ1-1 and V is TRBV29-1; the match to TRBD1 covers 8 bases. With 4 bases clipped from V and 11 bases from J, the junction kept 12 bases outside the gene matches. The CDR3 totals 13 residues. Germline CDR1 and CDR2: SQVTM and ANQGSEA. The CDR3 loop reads CSVVFSGGASAFF. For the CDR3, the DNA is TGCAGCGTTGTATTCTCAGGGGGCGCGAGTGCTTTCTTT.

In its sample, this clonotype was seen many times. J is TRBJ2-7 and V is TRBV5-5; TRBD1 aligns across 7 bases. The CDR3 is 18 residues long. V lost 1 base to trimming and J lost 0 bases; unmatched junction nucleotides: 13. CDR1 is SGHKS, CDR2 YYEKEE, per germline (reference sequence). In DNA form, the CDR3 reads TGTGCCAGCAGCTTGAGTGCAGGGACAGTCCCAAGCTCCTACGAGCAGTACGTC. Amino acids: CASSLSAGTVPSSYEQYV.

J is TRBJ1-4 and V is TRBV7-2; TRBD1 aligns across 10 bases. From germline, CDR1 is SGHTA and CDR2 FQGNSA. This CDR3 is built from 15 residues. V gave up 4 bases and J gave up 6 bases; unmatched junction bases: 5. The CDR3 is CASSSGTGVYEKLFF. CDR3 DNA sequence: TGTGCCAGCAGCTCCGGGACAGGGGTGTATGAAAAACTGTTTTTT.

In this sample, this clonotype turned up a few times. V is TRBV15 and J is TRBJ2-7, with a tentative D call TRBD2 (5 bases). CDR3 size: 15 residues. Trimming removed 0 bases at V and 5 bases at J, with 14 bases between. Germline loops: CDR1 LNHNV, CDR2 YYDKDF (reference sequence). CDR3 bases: TGTGCCACCAGCAGAGATCTAGTAAGCGGCGACGAGCAGTACGTC. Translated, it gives CATSRDLVSGDEQYV.

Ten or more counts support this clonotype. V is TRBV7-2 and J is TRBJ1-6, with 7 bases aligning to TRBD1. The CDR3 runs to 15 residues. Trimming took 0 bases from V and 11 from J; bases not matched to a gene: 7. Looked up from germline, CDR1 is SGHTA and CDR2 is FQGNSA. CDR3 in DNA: TGTGCCAGCAGCTTAGCGGGGACAGCCAAGGCACCCCTCCACTTT. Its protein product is CASSLAGTAKAPLHF.

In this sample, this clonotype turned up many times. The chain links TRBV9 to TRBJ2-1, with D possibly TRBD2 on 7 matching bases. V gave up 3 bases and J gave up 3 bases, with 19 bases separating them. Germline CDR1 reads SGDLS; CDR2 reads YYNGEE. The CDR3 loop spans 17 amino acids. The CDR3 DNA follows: TGTGCCAGCAGCGCAAAGCTGCGGGGGCCCTTCTACAATGAGCAGTTCTTC. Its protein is CASSAKLRGPFYNEQFF.